This passage covers 6 T cell receptor beta chains from one sample sequenced in a study of cytomegalovirus exposure and HLA in healthy donors. The PCR contained 60 Vbeta and 13 Jbeta primers. Some clones are missing from TCRdb's copy, which holds only in-frame ones; the method was immunoSEQ multiplex PCR. The sample includes more than 100,000 clones, roughly 60% seen only once; the top ten take 2% to 3%. Sequencing was carried out using PBMCs. The receptor source for this set is a woman in her forties in good health and CMV-seronegative.

This sequence joins TRBV14 and TRBJ1-1; D is uncertain. V was clipped by 8 bases and J by 12 bases, with 16 bases between them. Per germline, CDR1 SGHDN and CDR2 FVKESK. The CDR3 covers 11 residues. The CDR3 DNA sequence: TGTGCCAGCGGGCGGGAGACCGAGACTTTCTTT. This codes for CASGRETETFF.

The gene calls are TRBV5-1 and TRBJ2-6; D might be TRBD1 (6 bases). This CDR3 spans 15 amino acids. V lost 10 bases to trimming and J lost 0 bases, with 14 bases between them. Germline V lookup: CDR1 SGHRS, CDR2 YFSETQ. The CDR3, as DNA: TGCGCCTCGCACAGGGACCTCTCTGGGGCCAACGTCCTGACTTTC. This sequence encodes CASHRDLSGANVLTF.

This clone was seen just once. The genes are TRBV2 and TRBJ1-5; no clear D. CDR1 is SNHLY and CDR2 is FYNNEI in the germline V gene. This CDR3 region has 13 residues. V lost 3 bases to trimming and J lost 4 bases, with 7 bases between them. The CDR3 DNA follows: TGTGCCAGCAGTGATATGGAGAATCAGCCCCAGCATTTT. Translating gives CASSDMENQPQHF.

The rearrangement links TRBV7-2 to TRBJ2-7, with 15 bases matching TRBD2. J lost 3 bases, V lost 5 bases, and 2 bases had no gene match. Germline CDR1 SGHTA, CDR2 FQGNSA. The CDR3 runs to 15 residues. CDR3: CASSRGLAGGYEQYF. CDR3 DNA: TGTGCCAGCAGCCGGGGACTAGCGGGGGGCTACGAGCAGTACTTC.

The chain is built from TRBV28 and TRBJ2-7, with 7 bases fitting TRBD1. The CDR3 consists of 13 residues. V was pared by 7 bases and J by 7 bases, with 10 bases of the junction left unmatched. Germline V gives CDR1 MDHEN, CDR2 SYDVKM. CDR3 nucleotides: TGTGCCAGCATGCTGGGAAGGGACAGAGAGCAGTACTTC. Translated, it gives CASMLGRDREQYF.

The chain combines TRBV7-9 with TRBJ1-5, with 7 bases aligning to TRBD1. CDR3 length equals 17 residues. The J segment lost 2 bases and the V segment lost 1 base, leaving 8 bases of the junction unmatched. Germline CDR1 SEHNR, CDR2 FQNEAQ (reference sequence). CDR3 sequence reads: CASSLGGTVGGNQPQHF. As DNA, the CDR3 is TGTGCCAGCAGCTTAGGAGGGACAGTTGGAGGCAATCAGCCCCAGCATTTT.